These 16 T cell receptor beta chains came from one sample sequenced in a study. TCRdb re-analysed the reads in MiXCR, keeping a single row per CDR3 protein. The repertoire holds more than 5,500 distinct CDR3 sequences, with approximately 30% as singletons. Source material: blood. The receptors derive from a human donor.

The chain uses TRBV7-3 and TRBJ1-2; D ambiguous. The CDR3 has 11 residues. Germline V lookup: CDR1 SGHTA, CDR2 FQGTGA. V was clipped by 5 bases and J by 5 bases, with 6 bases between them. The CDR3 protein is CASSAAYGYTF. The CDR3 nucleotides read TGTGCCAGCAGCGCAGCTTATGGCTACACCTTC. Full variable domain (rest looked up from reference TRBV7-3 and TRBJ1-2): GAGVSQTPSNKVTEKGKYVELRCDPISGHTALYWYRQSLGQGPEFLIYFQGTGAADDSGLPNDRFFAVRPEGSVSTLKIQRTERGDSAVYLCASSAAYGYTFGSGTRLTVV.

Regarding this clonotype: The CDR3 carries no conserved terminal phenylalanine or tryptophan, so it likely arises from a read error. The limits of the CDR3 on the DNA are not certain, so only TCRdb's listed CDR3 is given. J is TRBJ1-1 and V is TRBV29-1. CDR1 and CDR2 from the germline V gene are SQVTM and ANQGSEA. The CDR3 is 9 residues long, counting both termini. The CDR3 reads CSVWRPEIY.

V is TRBV18 and J is TRBJ2-1, with 7 bases lining up with TRBD1. Germline assignment: CDR1 KGHSH and CDR2 LQKENI. The V and J ends lost 6 bases and 6 bases, in that order; junction bases with no gene match: 5. The CDR3 is 13 amino acids. DNA of the CDR3: TGTGCCAGCTCCCGGACAGGCCCCAATGAGCAGTTCTTC. It encodes CASSRTGPNEQFF.

In its sample, this clonotype was seen a few times. V is TRBV6-2 or TRBV6-3 and J is TRBJ1-2; 9 nucleotides align to TRBD1. V was clipped by 8 bases and J by 8 bases; unmatched bases: 9. Germline V CDR1 and CDR2: MNHEY, SVGEGT. This CDR3 is built from 13 residues. The chain's CDR3 is CASGRTGERGYTF. For the CDR3, the DNA is TGTGCCAGCGGTCGGACAGGGGAGCGCGGCTACACCTTC.

Regarding this clonotype: This may be a read error: a much more frequent sequence differs by one nucleotide. This rearrangement joins TRBV29-1 to TRBJ2-1, with D tentatively TRBD2 (6 bases). Trimming cost V 7 bases and J 10 bases, with 17 bases left between them. This CDR3 contains 12 residues. CDR1 and CDR2 from the germline V gene are SQVTM and ANQGSEA. In nucleotides, the CDR3 is TGCAGCGCCGGGGGTGGTACCTACGAGCAGTTCTTC. This encodes CSAGGGTYEQFF.

This clonotype was counted a few times. The rearrangement links TRBV29-1 to TRBJ1-2, with no clear D. V lost 0 bases and J 5 bases, leaving 7 bases between the germline ends. Germline V lookup: CDR1 SQVTM, CDR2 ANQGSEA. This CDR3 spans 12 amino acids. The CDR3 sequence is CSVEDYGYGYTF. CDR3 bases: TGCAGCGTTGAAGATTACGGATATGGCTACACCTTC. Complete variable domain (other parts from reference TRBV29-1 and TRBJ1-2): SAVISQKPSRDICQRGTSLTIQCQVDSQVTMMFWYRQQPGQSLTLIATANQGSEATYESGFVIDKFPISRPNLTFSTLTVSNMSPEDSSIYLCSVEDYGYGYTFGSGTRLTVV.

V usage is TRBV11-3 and J usage is TRBJ1-2, with 7 bases matching TRBD1. CDR3 length: 11 residues. Germline assignment: CDR1 SGHNT and CDR2 YENEEA. V shed 8 bases, J shed 8 bases, and the junction held 5 bases outside the gene matches. The CDR3 coding sequence is TGTGCCAGCGCTGAGACAGGGGGCTACACCTTC. Residues: CASAETGGYTF.

This clonotype was found many times. The rearrangement links TRBV29-1 to TRBJ2-5; TRBD2 aligns across 10 bases. Trimming cost V 5 bases and J 5 bases; bases outside gene matches: 5. CDR1 is SQVTM and CDR2 is ANQGSEA in the germline V gene. The CDR3 totals 13 residues. CDR3 sequence (DNA): TGCAGCGTTCTAGCGGGAGCGGTGGAGACCCAGTACTTC. It specifies CSVLAGAVETQYF.

This clonotype was seen many times. The gene calls are TRBV24-1 and TRBJ2-1; possible D gene TRBD2, 6 bases. This CDR3 comprises 17 residues. The germline V gene encodes CDR1 KGHDR and CDR2 SFDVKD. V was trimmed by 2 bases and J by 0 bases, leaving 13 bases between them. The CDR3 spells CATSDSGAKSSYNEQFF. DNA for the CDR3: TGTGCCACCAGTGATTCGGGAGCGAAAAGCTCCTACAATGAGCAGTTCTTC.

A note on this clonotype: A read error may explain this, as a much larger clone is one base away. The rearrangement uses TRBV11-2 and TRBJ2-5; no firm D call. CDR1 is SGHAT, CDR2 FQNNGV, per germline. The CDR3 runs to 13 residues. CDR3 DNA sequence: TGTGCCAACAGCTTGGGTCACCAAGAGACCCAGTACTTC. Translated, it gives CANSLGHQETQYF.

This clonotype was observed many times. The gene calls are TRBV29-1 and TRBJ1-1; no clear D. V was clipped by 4 bases and J by 4 bases, with 4 bases between them. The CDR3 extends over 10 amino acids. CDR1 and CDR2 (germline): SQVTM, ANQGSEA. The CDR3 sequence: CSVAVTEAFF. The CDR3 bases are TGCAGCGTTGCGGTCACTGAAGCTTTCTTT.

J is TRBJ2-7 and V is TRBV5-1; possibly TRBD2 for D (6 bases). This CDR3 contains 14 residues. The germline V gene has CDR1 SGHRS and CDR2 YFSETQ. Deletions cut 1 base from V and 4 bases from J, with 12 bases between. CDR3 protein: CASSLSAGWYEQYF. CDR3 DNA: TGCGCCAGCAGCTTGTCGGCGGGATGGTACGAGCAGTACTTC. Filled out from reference TRBV5-1 and TRBJ2-7, the complete variable domain reads KAGVTQTPRYLIKTRGQQVTLSCSPISGHRSVSWYQQTPGQGLQFLFEYFSETQRNKGNFPGRFSGRQFSNSRSEMNVSTLELGDSALYLCASSLSAGWYEQYFGPGTRLTVT.

By share, this clonotype ranks as medium-sized. The rearrangement links TRBV14 to TRBJ1-1; possibly TRBD1 for D (6 bases). V shed 0 bases and J shed 5 bases, with 10 bases lying between them. This CDR3 has 14 amino acids. Germline-derived CDR1 and CDR2 are SGHDN and FVKESK. Written as DNA, the CDR3 is TGTGCCAGCAGCCAAGAACAGGGTTGGACTGAAGCTTTCTTT. It specifies CASSQEQGWTEAFF.

This clonotype appeared a few times. The chain is built from TRBV30 and TRBJ1-4; D is undetermined. Germline CDR1 is GTSNPN and CDR2 is SVGIG (reference sequence). V lost 0 bases and J 5 bases, leaving 13 bases between the germline ends. This CDR3 has 15 amino acids. The CDR3 region has the DNA TGTGCCTGGAGTGTCTGGTCACGAAGAAATGAAAAACTGTTTTTT. Encoded protein: CAWSVWSRRNEKLFF.

This clonotype was detected many times. This rearrangement joins TRBV4-2 to TRBJ1-2, with D unclear. Trimming left V 0 bases short and J 3 bases short, with 14 bases between. The CDR3 length is 16 residues. Germline CDR1 is LGHNA and CDR2 is YNFKEQ. The CDR3 reads CASSQDPMERDYGYTF. Here the CDR3 DNA reads TGTGCCAGCAGCCAAGATCCAATGGAAAGGGACTATGGCTACACCTTC.

V gene TRBV20-1 combines with J gene TRBJ2-1, with a tentative D call TRBD2 (6 bases). This CDR3 has 20 residues. With 8 bases removed from V and 4 bases from J, the gap between germline ends came to 36 bases. From germline, CDR1 is DFQATT and CDR2 SNEGSKA (reference sequence). DNA of the CDR3: TGCAGTAGCAGCAGTTCGATAAGCGCCGCCATGGAGGGTTGGTACAATGAGCAGTTCTTC. It specifies CSSSSSISAAMEGWYNEQFF.